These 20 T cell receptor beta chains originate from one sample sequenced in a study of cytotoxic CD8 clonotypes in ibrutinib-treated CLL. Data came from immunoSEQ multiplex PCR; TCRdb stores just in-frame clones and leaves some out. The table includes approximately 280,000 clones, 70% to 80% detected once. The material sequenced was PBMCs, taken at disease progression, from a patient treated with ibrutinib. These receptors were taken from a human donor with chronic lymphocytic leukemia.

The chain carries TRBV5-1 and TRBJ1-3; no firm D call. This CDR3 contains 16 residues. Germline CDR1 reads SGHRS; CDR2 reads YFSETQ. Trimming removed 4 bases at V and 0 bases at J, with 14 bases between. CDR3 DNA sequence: TGCGCCAGCAGCACCGGACCGTTGAGCTCTGGAAACACCATATATTTT. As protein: CASSTGPLSSGNTIYF. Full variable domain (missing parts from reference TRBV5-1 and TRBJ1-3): KAGVTQTPRYLIKTRGQQVTLSCSPISGHRSVSWYQQTPGQGLQFLFEYFSETQRNKGNFPGRFSGRQFSNSRSEMNVSTLELGDSALYLCASSTGPLSSGNTIYFGEGSWLTVV.

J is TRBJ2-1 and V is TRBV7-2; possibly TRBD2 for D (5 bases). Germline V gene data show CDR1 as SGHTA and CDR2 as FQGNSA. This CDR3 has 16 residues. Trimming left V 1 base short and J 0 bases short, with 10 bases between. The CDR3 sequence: CASSLGFGSSYNEQFF. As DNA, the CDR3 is TGTGCCAGCAGCTTAGGTTTTGGGAGCTCCTACAATGAGCAGTTCTTC.

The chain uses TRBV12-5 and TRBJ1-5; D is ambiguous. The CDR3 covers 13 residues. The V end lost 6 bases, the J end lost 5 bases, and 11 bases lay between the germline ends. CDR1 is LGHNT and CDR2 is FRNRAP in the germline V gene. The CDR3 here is CASGSARDQPQHF. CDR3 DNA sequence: TGTGCTAGTGGCTCCGCGAGGGATCAGCCCCAGCATTTT.

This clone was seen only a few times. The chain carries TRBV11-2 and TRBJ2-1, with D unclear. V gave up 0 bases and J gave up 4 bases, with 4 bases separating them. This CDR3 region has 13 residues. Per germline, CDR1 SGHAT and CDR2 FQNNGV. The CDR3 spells CASSLESYNEQFF. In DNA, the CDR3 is TGTGCCAGCAGCTTAGAATCATACAATGAGCAGTTCTTC.

CDR3 bases: TGTGCCAGCATCTCACGGGGAATAGCCAAAAACATTCAGTACTTC. Its protein product is CASISRGIAKNIQYF. The chain is built from TRBV6-6 and TRBJ2-4; a possible D gene is TRBD2 (5 bases). Trimming took off 7 bases at V and 0 bases at J, with 13 bases between the two ends. The CDR3 loop spans 15 amino acids. Germline assignment: CDR1 MNHNY and CDR2 SVGAGI (reference sequence).

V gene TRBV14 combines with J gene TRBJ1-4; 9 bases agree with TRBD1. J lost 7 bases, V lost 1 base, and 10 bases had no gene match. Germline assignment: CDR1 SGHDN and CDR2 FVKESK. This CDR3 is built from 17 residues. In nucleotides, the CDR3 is TGTGCCAGCAGCCAAGTGCCTTACAGGGGGCCCATTGAAAAACTGTTTTTT. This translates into CASSQVPYRGPIEKLFF.

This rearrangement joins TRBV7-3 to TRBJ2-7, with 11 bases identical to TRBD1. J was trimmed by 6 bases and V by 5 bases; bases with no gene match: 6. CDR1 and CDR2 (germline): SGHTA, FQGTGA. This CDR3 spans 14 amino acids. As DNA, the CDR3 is TGTGCCAGCAGCCCAGGACAGGGGGCGCGCGAGCAGTACTTC. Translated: CASSPGQGAREQYF.

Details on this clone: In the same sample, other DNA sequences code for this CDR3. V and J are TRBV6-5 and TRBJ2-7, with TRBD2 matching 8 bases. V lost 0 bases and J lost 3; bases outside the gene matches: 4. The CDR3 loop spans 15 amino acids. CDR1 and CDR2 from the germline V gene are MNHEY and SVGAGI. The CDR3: CASSYSSSGSYEQYF. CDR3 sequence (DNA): TGTGCCAGCAGTTACTCGTCCAGCGGGAGCTACGAGCAGTACTTC.

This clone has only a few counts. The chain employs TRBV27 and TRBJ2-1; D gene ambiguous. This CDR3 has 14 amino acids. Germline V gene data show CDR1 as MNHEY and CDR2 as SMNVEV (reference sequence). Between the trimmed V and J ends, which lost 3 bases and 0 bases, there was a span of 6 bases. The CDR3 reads CASSFRISYNEQFF. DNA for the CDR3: TGTGCCAGCAGTTTCCGAATCTCCTACAATGAGCAGTTCTTC.

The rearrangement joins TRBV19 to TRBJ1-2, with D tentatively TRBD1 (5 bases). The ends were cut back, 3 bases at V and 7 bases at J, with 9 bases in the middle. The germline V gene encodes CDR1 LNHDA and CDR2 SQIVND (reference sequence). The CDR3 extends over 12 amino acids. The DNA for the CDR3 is TGTGCCAGTAGTATGCGGGGACCTGGCTACACCTTC. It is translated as CASSMRGPGYTF.

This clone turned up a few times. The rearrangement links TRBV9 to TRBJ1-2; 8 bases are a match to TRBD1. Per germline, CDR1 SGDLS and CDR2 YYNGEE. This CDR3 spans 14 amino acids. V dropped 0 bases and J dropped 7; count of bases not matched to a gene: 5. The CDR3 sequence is CASSVGQGLIGYTF. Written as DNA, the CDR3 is TGTGCCAGCAGCGTAGGACAGGGGCTGATTGGCTACACCTTC.

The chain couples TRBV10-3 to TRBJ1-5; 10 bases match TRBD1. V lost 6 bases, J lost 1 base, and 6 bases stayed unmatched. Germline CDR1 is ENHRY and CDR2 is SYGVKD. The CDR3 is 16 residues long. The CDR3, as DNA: TGTGCCATCAGCAAGACAGGGGGCTTGAGCAATCAGCCCCAGCATTTT. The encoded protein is CAISKTGGLSNQPQHF.

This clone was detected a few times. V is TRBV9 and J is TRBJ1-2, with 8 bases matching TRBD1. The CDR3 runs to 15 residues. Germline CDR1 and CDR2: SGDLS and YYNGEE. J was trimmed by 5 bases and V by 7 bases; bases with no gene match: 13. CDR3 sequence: CASQRSGGPTYGYTF. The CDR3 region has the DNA TGTGCCAGCCAAAGGTCAGGGGGCCCGACTTATGGCTACACCTTC. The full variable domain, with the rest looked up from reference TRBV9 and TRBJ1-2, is DSGVTQTPKHLITATGQRVTLRCSPRSGDLSVYWYQQSLDQGLQFLIQYYNGEERAKGNILERFSAQQFPDLHSELNLSSLELGDSALYFCASQRSGGPTYGYTFGSGTRLTVV.

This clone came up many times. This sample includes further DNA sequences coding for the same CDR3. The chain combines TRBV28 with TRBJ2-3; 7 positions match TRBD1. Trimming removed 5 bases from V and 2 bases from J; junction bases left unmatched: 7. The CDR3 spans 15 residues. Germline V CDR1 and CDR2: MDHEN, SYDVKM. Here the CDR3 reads CASSPPTGLTDTQYF. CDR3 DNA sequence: TGTGCCAGCAGTCCTCCGACAGGGCTCACAGATACGCAGTATTTT.

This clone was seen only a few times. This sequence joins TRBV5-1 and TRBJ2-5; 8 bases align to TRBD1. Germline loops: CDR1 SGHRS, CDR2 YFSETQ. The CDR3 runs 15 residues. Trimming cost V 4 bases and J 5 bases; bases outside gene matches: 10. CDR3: CASSSVRGRGETQYF. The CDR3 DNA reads TGCGCCAGCAGCAGCGTCAGGGGGCGAGGGGAGACCCAGTACTTC.

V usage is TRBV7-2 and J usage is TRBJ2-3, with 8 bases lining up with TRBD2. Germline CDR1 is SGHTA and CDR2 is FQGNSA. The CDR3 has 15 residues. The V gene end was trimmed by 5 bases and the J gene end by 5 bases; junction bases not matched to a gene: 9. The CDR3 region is CASSPRGGWLDTQYF. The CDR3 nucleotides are TGTGCCAGCAGCCCACGGGGGGGCTGGTTAGATACGCAGTATTTT.

CDR3 coding DNA: TGTGCCAGCAGAGGTCAAGCGGGAGTTAAGGAGACCCAGTACTTC. Its translation: CASRGQAGVKETQYF. The J gene is TRBJ2-5, the V gene TRBV14; 8 bases agree with TRBD2. The J segment lost 5 bases and the V segment lost 6 bases, leaving 11 bases of the junction unmatched. The germline V gene has CDR1 SGHDN and CDR2 FVKESK. The CDR3 consists of 15 residues.

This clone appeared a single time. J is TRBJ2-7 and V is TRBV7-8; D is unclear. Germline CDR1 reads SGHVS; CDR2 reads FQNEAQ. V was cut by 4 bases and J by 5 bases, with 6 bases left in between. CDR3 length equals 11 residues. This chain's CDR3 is CASSSVHEQYF. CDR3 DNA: TGTGCCAGCAGCTCGGTCCACGAGCAGTACTTC.

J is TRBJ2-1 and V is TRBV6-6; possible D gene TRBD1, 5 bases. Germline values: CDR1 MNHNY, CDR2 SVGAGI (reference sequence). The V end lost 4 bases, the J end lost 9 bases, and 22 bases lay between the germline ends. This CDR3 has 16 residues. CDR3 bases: TGTGCCAGCAGTTCTTTGGGGCGGCAGGTTTCTGGTGAGCAGTTCTTC. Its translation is CASSSLGRQVSGEQFF.

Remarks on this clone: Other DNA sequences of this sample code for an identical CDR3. The CDR3 region has the DNA TGTGCCAGCAGCGGGGGGCCTGGGGCCAACGTCCTGACTTTC. It translates to CASSGGPGANVLTF. The V call is TRBV6-4, the J call TRBJ2-6; possibly TRBD2 for D (7 bases). CDR1 is MRHNA and CDR2 is SNTAGT in the germline V gene. The V end lost 6 bases, the J end lost 2 bases, and 8 bases lay between the germline ends. The CDR3 has 14 amino acids.